This passage covers 6 T cell receptor beta chains from one sample sequenced in a study of molecular identifiers for immune sequencing clone quantification. TCRdb re-called the PCR reads through MiXCR, storing one row per CDR3 protein. The sample contains more than 250,000 distinct CDR3 sequences, about 20% of which appear only once. The sample taken for sequencing was naive CD8+ T cells from blood, with Jurkat cell RNA spiked in. Sample subset: FACS-sorted CD8+CD4-CCR7+CD45RA+ naive T cells. These receptors originate from a human donor in good health. Some libraries in this study had Jurkat cell RNA spiked in.

Comments on this clonotype: Being one base from a much bigger clone, this may be a read error. CDR3 in DNA: TGCGCCAGCAGCTTCGACCCAGCCAAAAACATTCAGTACTTC. This encodes CASSFDPAKNIQYF. V gene TRBV4-1 combines with J gene TRBJ2-4; no clear D gene. The CDR3 is made up of 14 amino acids. V lost 5 bases, J lost 0 bases, and 8 bases lay in between. Germline V CDR1 and CDR2: MGHRA, YSYEKL.

To note about this clonotype: A junction boundary mismatches the germline segment, possibly from a read error. The chain employs TRBV4-1 and TRBJ2-7; a weak D match, TRBD2 (5 bases). This CDR3 is built from 15 residues. The germline gives CDR1 MGHRA, CDR2 YSYEKL. DNA for the CDR3: TGCGCCAGCAGCCACCTTTCGACGGGGAACTACGAGCAGCACTTC. Translating it yields CASSHLSTGNYEQHF.

This clonotype was seen ten or more times. The rearrangement links TRBV7-2 to TRBJ2-7; D is undetermined. V shed 8 bases and J shed 2 bases, with 7 bases lying between them. The CDR3 has 11 residues. The germline V gene encodes CDR1 SGHTA and CDR2 FQGNSA. This CDR3 is CASLGAYEQYF. The CDR3 region has the DNA TGTGCCAGCCTTGGAGCCTACGAGCAGTACTTC.

This clonotype was found many times. The V call is TRBV28, the J call TRBJ2-7, with D perhaps matching TRBD2 (5 bases). Trimming removed 6 bases from V and 0 bases from J, with 12 bases in between. The CDR3 has 14 residues. The germline V gene encodes CDR1 MDHEN and CDR2 SYDVKM. CDR3 amino acids: CASSFREHSYEQYF. The CDR3 region has the DNA TGTGCCAGCAGCTTCCGGGAACACTCCTACGAGCAGTACTTC.

In this sample, this clonotype turned up many times. The rearrangement joins TRBV7-9 to TRBJ1-1, with no clear D. CDR3 length: 14 residues. With 7 bases removed from V and 1 base from J, the gap between germline ends came to 13 bases. In germline, CDR1 is SEHNR, CDR2 FQNEAQ (reference sequence). CDR3 sequence reads: CASTAPAENTEAFF. In DNA, the CDR3 is TGTGCCAGCACCGCGCCAGCAGAGAACACTGAAGCTTTCTTT.

The genes are TRBV7-9 and TRBJ1-5, with D tentatively TRBD1 (6 bases). The CDR3 extends over 16 amino acids. The germline CDR1 and CDR2 sequences are SEHNR and FQNEAQ (reference sequence). Trimming removed 5 bases from V and 1 base from J, with 15 bases in between. Here the CDR3 DNA reads TGTGCCAGCAGCCTACAGGGAGGAGAGAGCAATCAGCCCCAGCATTTT. Translated, it gives CASSLQGGESNQPQHF.